This T cell receptor (beta chain) derives from a study of shared clonotypes between healthy human individuals. The assay was run at deep level. Sequenced by immunoSEQ multiplex PCR; TCRdb stores in-frame clones only, minus some. This table has under 850,000 clones, 90% to 95% appearing once. The V and J ends lost 4 bases and 0 bases respectively, with 18 bases between them. Germline V gene sequence: CDR1 SEHNR, CDR2 FQNEAQ (reference sequence). The CDR3 contains 17 residues. In its sample, this clone was seen once. The antigen is unknown. Overall study results and limits: Generation probabilities were higher for clonotypes shared across all four sorted-subset donors than for unshared ones. Larger richness was generally estimated for naive than memory subsets.

CD45RO-negative, CCR7-selected cells formed the naive CD8 fraction, which excluded terminally differentiated effector memory CD45RA+ cells. The rearrangement joins TRBV7-9 to TRBJ1-2, with D hard to call. What was sequenced was naive CD8+ T cells sorted from blood. This sequence originates from a man aged 25 to 45 in good health. The chain's CDR3 is CASSSTLSAPANYGYTF. The DNA of the CDR3 is TGTGCCAGCAGCTCTACCCTTTCAGCACCAGCTAACTATGGCTACACCTTC.